A selection of T cell receptor beta chains follows, all from one sample in a study of CD8+ T cells in alopecia areata. Sequencing was performed with immunoSEQ multiplex PCR; in TCRdb, only in-frame clones are kept and a portion is missing. This table has roughly 130,000 clones, 45% to 60% appearing once. Source: CD4+ T cells sorted from blood, taken at week 0. The receptors were sampled from a human donor with alopecia areata. Each CDR3 is given without its conserved first and last residue. D genes are given only for firm matches. Clone size appears in some rows only: once, few, many, or a class for an expanded clone.

length: 11; V: TRBV10-3; size: NA; J: TRBJ1-1; D: NA; CDR3: AIKVGRDTEAF
length: 15; V: TRBV4-2; size: once; J: TRBJ2-3; D: TRBD2; CDR3: ASSQEFLAASTDTQY
length: 12; V: TRBV19; size: NA; J: TRBJ2-7; D: NA; CDR3: ASSPLGDAYEQY
length: 13; V: TRBV19; size: NA; J: TRBJ2-1; D: TRBD2; CDR3: ASSDSGGAHNEQF
length: 12; V: TRBV6-5; size: NA; J: TRBJ2-5; D: TRBD2; CDR3: ASRTGTSGGAQY
length: 10; V: TRBV5-6; size: NA; J: TRBJ2-7; D: NA; CDR3: ASSLRSYEQY
length: 16; V: TRBV28; size: NA; J: TRBJ2-5; D: NA; CDR3: ASSSRDPGRSLRETQY
length: 9; V: TRBV2; size: NA; J: TRBJ2-5; D: NA; CDR3: ASSVPGEQY
length: 9; V: TRBV27; size: NA; J: TRBJ2-7; D: NA; CDR3: ASSSSYEQY
length: 13; V: TRBV7-9; size: many; J: TRBJ1-1; D: TRBD1; CDR3: ASSIGQAGNTEAF
length: 11; V: TRBV7-9; size: NA; J: TRBJ2-2; D: NA; CDR3: ASGGLRTGELF
length: 11; V: TRBV30; size: NA; J: TRBJ2-4; D: NA; CDR3: AWSVAREDIQY
length: 12; V: TRBV7-2; size: NA; J: TRBJ2-3; D: NA; CDR3: ASSLALGADTQY
length: 14; V: TRBV5-4; size: NA; J: TRBJ1-1; D: TRBD1; CDR3: ASSAPTGGVDTEAF
length: 11; V: TRBV29-1; size: once; J: TRBJ1-5; D: TRBD1; CDR3: SVAGTGNQPQH
length: 9; V: TRBV21-1; size: few; J: TRBJ2-1; D: NA; CDR3: ASHRGNEQF
length: 11; V: TRBV29-1; size: NA; J: TRBJ2-1; D: TRBD1; CDR3: SVEKNRGNEQF
length: 13; V: TRBV4-3; size: once; J: TRBJ1-2; D: NA; CDR3: ASSQRRTAEYGYT
length: 13; V: TRBV7-6; size: many; J: TRBJ2-2; D: NA; CDR3: ASSPTRQHTGELF
length: 13; V: TRBV6-5; size: NA; J: TRBJ2-7; D: TRBD1; CDR3: ASNMKTGFSYEQY
length: 11; V: TRBV7-2; size: few; J: TRBJ2-1; D: NA; CDR3: ASSLNQRNEQF
length: 15; V: TRBV4-1; size: NA; J: TRBJ2-3; D: NA; CDR3: ASSRLPGTSTTDTQY
length: 12; V: TRBV7-9; size: NA; J: TRBJ1-3; D: NA; CDR3: ASATRRSGNTIY
length: 9; V: TRBV2; size: few; J: TRBJ1-2; D: NA; CDR3: ASSYAGAYT
length: 12; V: TRBV6-5; size: NA; J: TRBJ2-2; D: TRBD1; CDR3: ASRTTGSTGELF
length: 14; V: TRBV6-5; size: few; J: TRBJ2-7; D: NA; CDR3: ASSYSGVGGVYEQY
length: 12; V: TRBV18; size: NA; J: TRBJ1-1; D: NA; CDR3: ASSQAGMNTEAF
length: 14; V: TRBV21-1; size: NA; J: TRBJ1-5; D: NA; CDR3: ASSVGRGGNNQPQH
length: 13; V: TRBV9; size: few; J: TRBJ1-3; D: TRBD1; CDR3: ASSVQSDRGNTIY
length: 11; V: TRBV5-1; size: NA; J: TRBJ1-2; D: NA; CDR3: ASSDDGTYGYT
length: 13; V: TRBV29-1; size: once; J: TRBJ2-4; D: NA; CDR3: SVAMSTGAKNIQY
length: 13; V: TRBV25-1; size: NA; J: TRBJ2-5; D: TRBD1; CDR3: ASSEVGTAQETQY
length: 12; V: TRBV5-1; size: NA; J: TRBJ1-1; D: NA; CDR3: ASSLEGQNTEAF
length: 12; V: TRBV5-4; size: few; J: TRBJ2-5; D: NA; CDR3: ASSLPREEETQY
length: 14; V: TRBV6-5; size: NA; J: TRBJ2-2; D: NA; CDR3: ASSYSGGTNTGELF
length: 14; V: TRBV5-1; size: NA; J: TRBJ2-7; D: TRBD1; CDR3: ASSLMGQMPSYEQY
length: 9; V: TRBV6-1; size: NA; J: TRBJ2-1; D: NA; CDR3: ASSVFNEQF
length: 14; V: TRBV5-1; size: few; J: TRBJ2-3; D: TRBD2; CDR3: ASSLDGAGEADTQY
length: 9; V: TRBV10-3; size: NA; J: TRBJ2-2; D: NA; CDR3: AIREIGELF
length: 14; V: TRBV5-1; size: NA; J: TRBJ2-7; D: TRBD2; CDR3: ASSFGTSGKLNEQY
length: 11; V: TRBV10-3; size: NA; J: TRBJ2-4; D: TRBD1; CDR3: AISVGTGDIQY
length: 13; V: TRBV11-3; size: NA; J: TRBJ1-1; D: NA; CDR3: ASSLSGRGNTEAF
length: 11; V: TRBV27; size: NA; J: TRBJ1-6; D: NA; CDR3: ASSLSGNSPLH